Listed below are T cell receptor beta chains from one sample, sequenced in a study of T cell responses to AZD1222 COVID-19 vaccine. Profiling relied on immunoSEQ multiplex PCR, and the TCRdb table lists in-frame clones only, not all of them. The sample gives approximately 68,000 clones, around nine tenths of which show up once; approximately 5% is in the top ten. The sample was peripheral blood, taken 28 days after the second dose of the MenACWY control vaccine. These receptors were obtained from an adult who received the MenACWY meningococcal vaccine as a control. CDR3s include the opening cysteine and the closing phenylalanine or tryptophan. A D gene is named only where the DNA matches it firmly. Expanded clones get a size class; other rows say once, few or many, or leave the size out.

V gene	J gene	clone size	D gene	CDR3 protein	CDR3 DNA
TRBV18	TRBJ2-5	-	TRBD2	CASSPTAGGLQETQYF	TGTGCCAGCTCCCCCACGGCGGGGGGCCTCCAAGAGACCCAGTACTTC
TRBV5-1	TRBJ1-2	-	TRBD1	CASSSRDRDPGGYTF	TGCGCCAGCAGCTCCCGGGACAGGGACCCGGGCGGCTACACCTTC
TRBV19	TRBJ1-5	-	-	CARWGWSNQPQHF	TGTGCCAGGTGGGGTTGGAGCAATCAGCCCCAGCATTTT
TRBV5-1	TRBJ2-7	-	TRBD1	CASSPGDRDGNEQYF	TGCGCCAGCAGCCCCGGGGACAGAGATGGTAACGAGCAGTACTTC
TRBV18	TRBJ2-2	once	-	CASSSEGSGELFF	TGTGCCAGCTCATCCGAGGGGAGCGGGGAGCTGTTTTTT
TRBV7-9	TRBJ1-2	-	-	CASSPPIGLSNYGYTF	TGTGCCAGCAGCCCCCCCATAGGGCTGTCTAACTATGGCTACACCTTC
TRBV12-5	TRBJ1-2	once	-	CASGLGDRFYGYTF	TGTGCTAGTGGTTTGGGTGACAGATTCTATGGCTACACCTTC
TRBV29-1	TRBJ2-3	-	-	CSVMGGGGDTQYF	TGCAGCGTGATGGGCGGAGGGGGGGATACGCAGTATTTT
TRBV7-3	TRBJ2-3	-	TRBD2	CASSLRRGSTDTQYF	TGTGCCAGCAGCCTAAGGCGGGGGAGCACAGATACGCAGTATTTT
TRBV11-2	TRBJ1-1	-	TRBD1	CASSTRTGENTEAFF	TGTGCCAGCAGCACCCGGACAGGGGAGAACACTGAAGCTTTCTTT
TRBV15	TRBJ1-3	-	-	CATSRDQALGNTIYF	TGTGCCACCAGCAGAGATCAGGCGCTCGGAAACACCATATATTTT
TRBV24-1	TRBJ1-2	-	-	CATSSDWQNGYTF	TGTGCCACCTCCTCGGACTGGCAGAATGGCTACACCTTC
TRBV4-3	TRBJ1-2	-	-	CASSQEIRQNGYGYTF	TGCGCCAGCAGCCAAGAGATAAGGCAGAACGGCTATGGCTACACCTTC
TRBV21-1	TRBJ1-5	-	-	CASSVRGASNQPQHF	TGTGCCAGCAGCGTGAGGGGTGCTAGCAATCAGCCCCAGCATTTT
TRBV7-2	TRBJ2-2	-	TRBD2	CASNPQPGGNTGELFF	TGTGCCAGCAACCCTCAACCGGGAGGGAACACCGGGGAGCTGTTTTTT
TRBV29-1	TRBJ1-2	-	-	CSGSQGGHGYTF	TGCAGCGGATCCCAGGGAGGGCATGGCTACACCTTC
TRBV30	TRBJ1-1	-	-	CAWRTHEGMNTEAFF	TGTGCCTGGAGGACCCACGAGGGCATGAACACTGAAGCTTTCTTT
TRBV7-8	TRBJ2-5	few	TRBD2	CASSQGLAYETQYF	TGTGCCAGCAGCCAGGGACTAGCGTATGAGACCCAGTACTTC
TRBV4-3	TRBJ1-4	-	-	CASSQGGAGSGEKLFF	TGCGCCAGCAGCCAAGGAGGGGCAGGGTCAGGAGAAAAACTGTTTTTT
TRBV7-2	TRBJ1-5	-	-	CASSFRLDQPQHF	TGTGCCAGCAGCTTCCGCCTGGATCAGCCCCAGCATTTT
TRBV7-9	TRBJ1-2	-	-	CASSPDSNYGYTF	TGTGCCAGCAGCCCAGACAGCAACTATGGCTACACCTTC
TRBV19	TRBJ2-7	-	-	CASSIDRGREQYF	TGTGCCAGTAGTATAGATCGAGGGCGCGAGCAGTACTTC
TRBV18	TRBJ2-2	-	TRBD1	CASSDRGNTGELFF	TGTGCCAGCTCGGACAGGGGTAACACCGGGGAGCTGTTTTTT
TRBV5-4	TRBJ2-7	few	-	CASSPWGRRPSEEQYF	TGTGCCAGCAGCCCATGGGGCAGACGTCCTTCGGAAGAGCAGTACTTC
TRBV28	TRBJ1-1	-	-	CASSSSGVKAFF	TGTGCCAGCAGTTCCTCGGGAGTGAAAGCTTTCTTT
TRBV2	TRBJ1-6	few	-	CASSSRAYGDSPLHF	TGTGCCAGCAGTTCAAGGGCGTATGGGGATTCACCCCTCCACTTT
TRBV11-2	TRBJ2-1	-	-	CASSLDQSYNEQFF	TGTGCCAGCAGCTTAGATCAATCCTACAATGAGCAGTTCTTC
TRBV5-1	TRBJ2-1	once	TRBD2	CASSFASGGVDEQFF	TGCGCCAGCAGCTTCGCTAGCGGGGGGGTTGATGAGCAGTTCTTC
TRBV19	TRBJ2-1	-	TRBD2	CASSIELAGWNEQFF	TGTGCCAGTAGTATTGAGTTAGCGGGATGGAATGAGCAGTTCTTC
TRBV18	TRBJ1-2	-	-	CASYRQADGYTF	TGTGCCAGCTACCGACAGGCGGATGGCTACACCTTC
TRBV6-5	TRBJ1-1	-	-	CASSYSILAGSEAFF	TGTGCCAGCAGTTACTCTATTCTAGCAGGGTCTGAAGCTTTCTTT
TRBV7-2	TRBJ2-2	few	TRBD1	CASRVGQLTGELFF	TGTGCCAGCAGGGTGGGACAGCTCACCGGGGAGCTGTTTTTT
TRBV10-3	TRBJ2-3	-	-	CAISDPGLIPRDTQYF	TGTGCCATCAGTGACCCTGGACTGATTCCTCGAGATACGCAGTATTTT
TRBV30	TRBJ2-2	-	-	CAWGETGSNTGELFF	TGTGCCTGGGGTGAGACAGGCTCGAACACCGGGGAGCTGTTTTTT
TRBV15	TRBJ1-2	-	TRBD1	CATSRVRQGADGYTF	TGTGCCACCAGCAGAGTTCGACAGGGGGCCGATGGCTACACCTTC
TRBV19	TRBJ1-1	once	-	CASSTLQGNPEAFF	TGTGCCAGTAGTACTCTACAGGGTAACCCTGAAGCTTTCTTT
TRBV3-1/TRBV3-2	TRBJ2-1	-	-	CASSQGPPNEQFF	TGTGCCAGCAGCCAAGGTCCCCCAAATGAGCAGTTCTTC
TRBV7-2	TRBJ2-5	-	-	CASSLAVGQQETQYF	TGTGCCAGCAGCTTAGCCGTGGGGCAGCAAGAGACCCAGTACTTC
TRBV28	TRBJ2-7	few	-	CASSSFANRATEQYF	TGTGCCAGCAGTTCCTTCGCAAACCGGGCTACCGAGCAGTACTTC
TRBV2	TRBJ2-3	once	-	CASEASTDTQYF	TGTGCCAGCGAGGCAAGCACAGATACGCAGTATTTT